This T cell receptor beta chain was sequenced for a study of blood T cell repertoires in COVID-19. On the study more broadly: The origin of the acute and convalescent COVID-19 samples was the United States, Italy and Spain. From T cells, B-cell-depleted T cells, or PBMCs came the material, which was cDNA or gDNA.

Some clones are missing from TCRdb's copy, which holds only in-frame ones; the method was immunoSEQ multiplex PCR. The sample records roughly 340,000 clones, around 86% being singletons. Seattle patient enrollment occurred during active infection, with longitudinal follow-up thereafter. The receptor comes from a woman aged 45-59 years with COVID-19, enrolled during active disease. The specimen was peripheral blood.

The CDR3 loop reads CASSPLGTAIQPQHF. DNA for the CDR3: TGTGCCAGCTCACCCTTAGGGACAGCGATTCAGCCCCAGCATTTT. This rearrangement joins TRBV18 to TRBJ1-5, with 7 bases identical to TRBD1. This CDR3 region has 15 residues. Germline V gene sequence: CDR1 KGHSH, CDR2 LQKENI. V shed 3 bases, J shed 6 bases, and the junction held 8 bases outside the gene matches.